These 7 T cell receptor beta chains originate from one sample sequenced in a study of CD8+CD57+ T cells in acquired aplastic anemia listed by TCRdb under 2018. For sequencing, an Illumina HiSeq 2000 was employed. Profiling of TCR beta VDJ combinations and CDR3 sequences used genomic DNA as the template. The public reads were quality trimmed at Q25 with fastp and then assembled into clones with MiXCR by TCRdb, keeping productive beta chains. Each CDR3 protein appears once, grouped with its most common genes and DNA. The sample table holds hundreds of thousands of distinct CDR3 sequences, of which more than 25% were seen once. Together, the top ten hold 0.7% to 1% of the sample. The patients picked for sequencing were ones in whom flow cytometry had shown an expansion of CD8+CD57+ cells. The sample taken for sequencing was sorted CD4+, CD8+, or CD8+CD57+ T cells (not recorded which) from PBMCs. These receptors were obtained from a human donor with aplastic anemia.

The V and J genes are TRBV11-1 and TRBJ1-6; D gene ambiguous. CDR1 and CDR2 (germline): SGHAT, FQDESV (reference sequence). Trimming stripped 2 bases from V and 4 bases from J, with 21 bases between. The CDR3 covers 19 residues. The CDR3 reads CASSLSGPGMSAYNSPLHF. The DNA for the CDR3 is TGTGCCAGCAGCTTATCCGGGCCGGGAATGAGTGCGTATAATTCACCCCTCCACTTT.

This clonotype was counted only a few times. This rearrangement joins TRBV12-3 or TRBV12-4 to TRBJ1-1; D is unresolved. V lost 4 bases and J lost 4, with 13 bases in between. The CDR3 consists of 14 residues. CDR3 amino acids: CASSSAGSGTEAFF. In DNA, the CDR3 is TGTGCCAGCAGTTCAGCCGGGTCGGGCACTGAAGCTTTCTTT.

The V call is TRBV10-1, the J call TRBJ2-7; D is ambiguous. The CDR3 spans 12 residues. Germline assignment: CDR1 WNHNN and CDR2 SYGVQD (reference sequence). V was pared by 1 base and J by 2 bases, with 3 bases between. CDR3 nucleotide sequence: TGCGCCAGCAGTGAGTTGGCCTACGAGCAGTACTTC. This encodes CASSELAYEQYF.

The rearrangement links TRBV4-2 to TRBJ1-2, with a weak D call TRBD1 (6 bases). V lost 1 base and J lost 3, with 12 bases in between. Germline V gene sequence: CDR1 LGHNA, CDR2 YNFKEQ. The CDR3 is 15 amino acids. CDR3: CASSQVPTGDYGYTF. The CDR3 DNA reads as TGTGCCAGCAGCCAAGTTCCGACAGGAGACTATGGCTACACCTTC.

As for this clonotype: A much larger clonotype is one base distant, so this may be a read error. The genes are TRBV25-1 and TRBJ1-6; D gene unclear. CDR1 MGHDK and CDR2 SYGVNS come from the germline V gene. This CDR3 has 15 residues. V was clipped by 6 bases and J by 5 bases, with 14 bases between them. CDR3 sequence (DNA): TGTGCCAGCAGCACAAGGACGGGAAATAATTCACCCCTCCACTTT. This gives the protein CASSTRTGNNSPLHF.

The gene calls are TRBV29-1 and TRBJ1-5; a weak D match, TRBD1 (6 bases). This CDR3 comprises 17 residues. Germline values: CDR1 SQVTM, CDR2 ANQGSEA. The V end lost 6 bases, the J end lost 2 bases, and 23 bases lay between the germline ends. Here the CDR3 DNA reads TGCAGCGTCGCAGGGGATCCTTTAACCGGGCGCAATCAGCCCCAGCATTTT. Its protein is CSVAGDPLTGRNQPQHF.

Many counts were recorded for this clonotype. CDR3 nucleotide sequence: TGCAGTGCTAGACGGGACAGGGGAGAAGGTCAGCCCCAGCATTTT. It yields the protein CSARRDRGEGQPQHF. The chain carries TRBV20-1 and TRBJ1-5, with 10 bases identical to TRBD1. Germline V gives CDR1 DFQATT, CDR2 SNEGSKA (reference sequence). There are 15 residues in the CDR3. Trimming took 2 bases from V and 6 from J; bases not matched to a gene: 7.